These T cell receptor beta chains were read from a single sample in a study of cytotoxic CD8 clonotypes in ibrutinib-treated CLL. Here immunoSEQ multiplex PCR was the method, and the copy in TCRdb shows in-frame clones only, minus some. Seen here are approximately 320,000 clones, 67% observed once, and the top ten hold approximately 6%. The material was PBMCs, obtained after 36 months of ibrutinib treatment. The receptors originated from a human donor with chronic lymphocytic leukemia. Each CDR3 is given with its conserved first and last residue. A D gene is named only where the DNA matches it firmly. Rows may omit the clone size; those that give it use once, few, many or a size class.

>TRBJ1-5|.|.|TRBV28
TGTGCCAGCAGTCCCCACGGCAGTTGGAGCAATCAGCCCCAGCATTTT
CASSPHGSWSNQPQHF
>TRBJ1-1|few|.|TRBV29-1
TGCAGCGTTTCGAGGGGGAACACTGAAGCTTTCTTT
CSVSRGNTEAFF
>TRBJ2-1|.|.|TRBV7-2
TGTGCCAGCAGCTCTAGCGCCCGTGAGCAGTTCTTC
CASSSSAREQFF
>TRBJ2-7|few|.|TRBV28
TGTGCCAGCAGTTCGGGACGGCCAAGCTCCTACGAGCAGTACTTC
CASSSGRPSSYEQYF
>TRBJ2-7|.|.|TRBV29-1
TGCAGCGTTGATTTCGGGACGGAGTACGAGCAGTACTTC
CSVDFGTEYEQYF
>TRBJ1-3|few|.|TRBV7-9
TGTGCCAGCAGCGGAGATTCTGGAAACACCATATATTTT
CASSGDSGNTIYF
>TRBJ1-6|few|.|TRBV5-1
TGCGCCAGCAGGGGGCAGGGGATTCGCTCACCCCTCCACTTT
CASRGQGIRSPLHF
>TRBJ2-7|.|TRBD2|TRBV10-3
TGTGCCATCAGTGAAACTAGCGGGTCACCCTACGAGCAGTACTTC
CAISETSGSPYEQYF
>TRBJ2-7|.|.|TRBV29-1
TGCAGCGTTGAAGATATGGGGGCTAGGGAGCAGTACTTC
CSVEDMGAREQYF
>TRBJ2-2|.|.|TRBV29-1
TGCAGCGTTGATGACGGGGAGCTGTTTTTT
CSVDDGELFF
>TRBJ2-3|.|.|TRBV7-8
TGTGCCAGCAGCAATCTAGGGAGTTGGGATACGCAGTATTTT
CASSNLGSWDTQYF
>TRBJ2-1|.|.|TRBV27
TGTGCCAGCAGTTTATACCCTTTCGGGAAGGTTAATGAGCAGTTCTTC
CASSLYPFGKVNEQFF
>TRBJ2-7|.|TRBD1|TRBV5-1
TGCGCCAGCAGCTTGGGTTCCGGGACAGGGGGCTACGAGCAGTACTTC
CASSLGSGTGGYEQYF
>TRBJ2-2|.|TRBD2|TRBV9
TGTGCCAGCAGCTTACGGACTAGCGGGGCCCCCGGGGAGCTGTTTTTT
CASSLRTSGAPGELFF
>TRBJ1-4|.|.|TRBV11-2
TGTGCCAGCAGCTTAGTGGGGGGGCTTAATGAAAAACTGTTTTTT
CASSLVGGLNEKLFF
>TRBJ2-2|few|.|TRBV5-1
TGCGCCAGCAGTGCTTGGGGCGGGGAGCTGTTTTTT
CASSAWGGELFF
>TRBJ2-7|.|.|TRBV6-1
TGTGCCAGCAGTGGGCAAGTGAACCCCGAGCAGTACTTC
CASSGQVNPEQYF
>TRBJ2-5|.|.|TRBV29-1
TGCAGCTTCTCAGTGAAACGAGAGACCCAGTACTTC
CSFSVKRETQYF
>TRBJ2-2|few|TRBD2|TRBV9
TGTGCCAGCAGCGGGAGAGCGGGGGGGCATACCGGGGAGCTGTTTTTT
CASSGRAGGHTGELFF
>TRBJ2-6|.|.|TRBV5-1
TGCGCCAGCAGCCCCTGGCTTGGGGGTGGTGGGGCCAACGTCCTGACTTTC
CASSPWLGGGGANVLTF
>TRBJ2-3|.|.|TRBV19
TGTGCCAGTAGTGGGGACATAGGCACAGATACGCAGTATTTT
CASSGDIGTDTQYF
>TRBJ2-5|once|.|TRBV2
TGTGCCAGCAGTGAAAGGGGGGGACTACTGCAAGAGACCCAGTACTTC
CASSERGGLLQETQYF
>TRBJ2-1|.|TRBD2|TRBV5-1
TGCGCCAGCAGCTTGGAAGCGGGGGGGTACAATGAGCAGTTCTTC
CASSLEAGGYNEQFF
>TRBJ2-5|.|.|TRBV2
TGTGCCAGCAGTGAAAGCAGGGTAGGGACCCAGTACTTC
CASSESRVGTQYF
>TRBJ2-3|.|.|TRBV29-1
TGCAGCGTTCATCGACTAGTCCGGGATACGCAGTATTTT
CSVHRLVRDTQYF
>TRBJ2-4|.|TRBD1|TRBV2
TGTGCCAGCATGCGACAGGGTATAATTGACATTCAGTACTTC
CASMRQGIIDIQYF
>TRBJ1-2|few|TRBD1|TRBV18
TGTGCCAGCTCACCACCGGTCACAGGGGGCGGGCTGAGTGGCTACACCTTC
CASSPPVTGGGLSGYTF
>TRBJ2-1|.|TRBD2|TRBV28
TGTGCCAGCAGGCCTAGCGGAGGGACTTACAATGAGCAGTTCTTC
CASRPSGGTYNEQFF
>TRBJ2-1|.|.|TRBV6-5
TGTGCCAGCAGTTACGGGGGGCCGGGAATCTACAATGAGCAGTTCTTC
CASSYGGPGIYNEQFF
>TRBJ2-1|.|TRBD1|TRBV5-4
TGTGCCAGCAGCTTTTGGGGCACCGGGACAGGGGAGTATGAGCAGTTCTTC
CASSFWGTGTGEYEQFF
>TRBJ2-1|.|.|TRBV6-5
TGTGCCAGCAGTTACAAGGCTGCGAGCAATGAGCAGTTCTTC
CASSYKAASNEQFF
>TRBJ1-5|once|TRBD1|TRBV7-6
TGTGCCAGCAGCCCAGGGGGAGGGTTCGGTCAGCCCCAGCATTTT
CASSPGGGFGQPQHF
>TRBJ2-6|.|.|TRBV6-5
TGTGCCAGCAGTCGATCTGGGGCCAACGTCCTGACTTTC
CASSRSGANVLTF
>TRBJ1-2|.|TRBD1|TRBV7-6
TGTGCCAGCAGCTTTGGGACAGAGACCTATGGCTACACCTTC
CASSFGTETYGYTF
>TRBJ2-7|.|.|TRBV6-1
TGTGCCAGCAGTGAAGCCCCAGAGCAGTACTTC
CASSEAPEQYF
>TRBJ1-1|.|TRBD1|TRBV4-1
TGCGCCAGCAGCCTAGACAGGGGGCTTTGGCTCGAAGCTTTCTTT
CASSLDRGLWLEAFF
>TRBJ2-1|.|.|TRBV27
TGTGCCAGCAGTCTCCGGGACACCTACAATGAGCAGTTCTTC
CASSLRDTYNEQFF
>TRBJ1-1|.|.|TRBV28
TGTGCCAGCAGTTTATGGTCGCGGGTGGCTGAAGCTTTCTTT
CASSLWSRVAEAFF
>TRBJ2-6|.|.|TRBV4-1
TGCGCCAGCAGCCAAACACAGGGAGGCTTGCCTGGGGCCAACGTCCTGACTTTC
CASSQTQGGLPGANVLTF
>TRBJ2-1|.|.|TRBV21-1
TGTGCCAGCAGCAAAGGGACCCTATCTAGTGAGCAGTTCTTC
CASSKGTLSSEQFF
>TRBJ2-1|.|.|TRBV6-6
TGTGCCAGCAGTTACTTGGATGAGCAGTTCTTC
CASSYLDEQFF